The sequence of this T cell receptor (beta chain) was determined in a study of beta chain features in type 1 diabetes. Study-wide results and caveats: Possibly, sequencing cDNA over-represented cells that had high TCR expression levels.

To note about this clone: As yet, its antigen is unknown.

The entirety of the isolated RNA underwent reverse transcription, so expressed TCRB transcripts were sequenced. Clones were sequenced by immunoSEQ multiplex PCR, and TCRdb holds only the in-frame ones, with some missing. The sample contains around 19,000 clones, 50% of which appear only once. Trimming shortened V by 4 bases and J by 3 bases, and 16 bases separated the two germline ends. Per germline, CDR1 ENHRY and CDR2 SYGVKD. The CDR3 has 16 amino acids. Cell sorting via CD45RO/CCR7/CD25/CD127/CD95/CD27 was performed to obtain CD4+ naive, central memory, regulatory and stem cell-like memory cells. The chain employs TRBV10-3 and TRBJ1-5, with TRBD1 as a possible D gene (6 bases). Sample: stem cell memory CD4+ T cells from blood. The sequence was obtained from a man between 18 and 29 years old in good health. The DNA of the CDR3 is TGTGCCATCAGTGGAGCCAAGGACAGCTACAATCAGCCCCAGCATTTT. Amino acid sequence: CAISGAKDSYNQPQHF.